This T cell receptor beta chain was found in a study of beta chain features in type 1 diabetes. Study-level information: In all, more than 90,000,000 sorted cells from all samples were analyzed. Study-wide points: Although PCR might favor shorter templates, it would do so equally in patients and controls.

Details on this clone: What it recognizes is unknown.

Trimming removed 3 bases at V and 3 bases at J, with 6 bases between. CDR1 and CDR2 from the germline V gene are GTSNPN and SVGIG (reference sequence). This CDR3 spans 12 amino acids. Reverse transcription of all isolated RNA meant that expressed TCRB transcripts were sequenced. This table comes from immunoSEQ multiplex PCR, and its TCRdb copy is limited to in-frame clones, with some not included. The sample comprises roughly 150,000 clones, around 10% of which are singletons, and over 2% rests with the top ten. The TCR comes from a man aged 18-30 years in good health. This chain connects TRBV30 to TRBJ1-3, with D unresolved. The sequenced material came from central memory CD4+ T cells from blood. CDR3 sequence (DNA): TGTGCCTGGAGCCGGGGTGGAAACACCATATATTTT. Amino acid sequence: CAWSRGGNTIYF. The whole variable domain, remainder taken from reference TRBV30 and TRBJ1-3, is SQTIHQWPATLVQPVGSPLSLECTVEGTSNPNLYWYRQAAGRGLQLLFYSVGIGQISSEVPQNLSASRPQDRQFILSSKKLLLSDSGFYLCAWSRGGNTIYFGEGSWLTVV.